This TCR beta chain comes out of a study of graft-versus-host responses after intestinal transplantation. The overall study: Anti-thymocyte globulin served as induction for all recipients, who then took tacrolimus and steroids for approximately three years.

Concerning this clone itself: The target antigen is unknown.

Measured with immunoSEQ multiplex PCR; TCRdb has only the in-frame clones, and not every one. The sample has fewer than 95,000 clones, around 93% seen once; the top ten hold about 0.2%. Trimming cost V 2 bases and J 10 bases, with 10 bases left between them. Germline-derived CDR1 and CDR2 are SGDLS and YYNGEE. The CDR3 is 13 residues long. The sequencing here drew on unstimulated CD4+ T cells sorted from spleen or lymph node cells, taken before transplant. This chain uses TRBV9 with TRBJ1-6, with D hard to call. This sequence originates from a human donor who was the organ donor for an intestinal transplant. DNA for the CDR3: TGTGCCAGCAGCGTCGGTCAAGAGTCACCCCTCCACTTT. As protein: CASSVGQESPLHF.